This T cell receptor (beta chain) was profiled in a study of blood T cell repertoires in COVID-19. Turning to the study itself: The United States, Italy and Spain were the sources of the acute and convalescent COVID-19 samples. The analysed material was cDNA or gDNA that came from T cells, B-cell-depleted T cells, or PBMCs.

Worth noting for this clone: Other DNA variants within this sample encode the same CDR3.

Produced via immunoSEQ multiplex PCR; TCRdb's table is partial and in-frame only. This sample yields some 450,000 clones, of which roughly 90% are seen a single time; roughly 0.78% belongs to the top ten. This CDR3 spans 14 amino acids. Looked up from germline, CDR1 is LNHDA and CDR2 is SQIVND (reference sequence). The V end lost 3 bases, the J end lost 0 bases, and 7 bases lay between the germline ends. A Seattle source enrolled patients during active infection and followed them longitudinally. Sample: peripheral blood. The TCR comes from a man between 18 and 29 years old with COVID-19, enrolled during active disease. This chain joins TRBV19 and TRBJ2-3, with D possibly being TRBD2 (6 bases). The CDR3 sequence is CASSMTSSTDTQYF. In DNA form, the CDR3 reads TGTGCCAGTAGTATGACTAGTAGCACAGATACGCAGTATTTT.